This T cell receptor beta chain was sequenced during a study of control samples from healthy donors and cancer patients. Trimming left V 7 bases short and J 7 bases short, with 16 bases between. CDR3 length: 13 amino acids. Profiling relied on immunoSEQ multiplex PCR, and the TCRdb table lists in-frame clones only, not all of them. The sample consists of some 110,000 clones, around 87% of them appearing once. This clone was recorded a few times. The receptor was derived from a woman aged 45-65 years with colorectal cancer. The chain recombines TRBV12-3 or TRBV12-4 with TRBJ1-1; D call uncertain. The sample taken for sequencing was PBMCs. CDR3 nucleotide sequence: TGTGCCAGCACCCTGGGAGTATTCGGTGAAGCTTTCTTT. Its protein is CASTLGVFGEAFF.